This T cell receptor (beta chain) originates from a study of neurological immune-mediated disorders. One entry per CDR3 protein results from TCRdb running MiXCR on the 5' RACE reads. The table shows some 33,000 distinct CDR3 sequences, with about 1.4% occurring only once. From germline, CDR1 is ENHRY and CDR2 SYGVKD. The CDR3 has 14 amino acids. Trimming took off 6 bases at V and 4 bases at J, with 15 bases between the two ends. This clonotype occurred many times. The chain uses TRBV10-3 and TRBJ1-1, with D uncertain. The receptor was derived from a woman aged 25 to 39 with multiple sclerosis. Specimen: PBMCs. The CDR3 DNA is TGTGCCATCAGAACGGGCGACGGTAGCACTGAAGCTTTCTTT. Its protein is CAIRTGDGSTEAFF.